This TCR beta chain was identified during a study of early T cells in non-severe SARS-CoV-2 infection (dated by TCRdb to the early 2020s). Regarding the complete study: Bulk RNA from unsorted whole blood was used for TCR sequencing, so alpha and beta chains could not be paired. Results and caveats for the whole study, not just this receptor: Matching against VDJdb was skewed toward anti-spike CD8 responses, likely underestimated virus-specific expansions, and missed private and CD4 specificities.

The library was generated by 5' RACE. Sequencing was performed on a NextSeq 500. Unique molecular identifiers were attached to individual cDNA molecules in the TCR library protocol so that sequencing error and PCR bias could be corrected. TCR alpha and beta chains were both sequenced, and the abundances of alpha and beta sequences in each sample were closely correlated with each other. The authors' pipeline ran thus. V gene, J gene and CDR3 annotation of TCR sequences was performed with Decombinator V4. Expanded TCRs were defined as changing significantly between any two time points under a Poisson model with p below 0.0001. TCR abundances were normalised to the total number of TCRs sequenced in each sample and reported as counts per million. MAIT TCRs were defined by TRAV1-2 paired with TRAJ12, TRAJ20 or TRAJ33, and iNKT TCRs by TRAV10 paired with TRAJ18. VDJdb, accessed 1 November 2021, was searched for CMV, EBV and SARS-CoV-2 annotated TCRs, with TCRs annotated for multiple antigens excluded. The raw public data were reprocessed by TCRdb itself: fastp quality trimming at Q25, MiXCR clonotype calling, in-frame beta chains only. Merged by CDR3 protein, the rows form single entries marked with the most common genes and DNA. The V and J calls here are based on TCRdb, not the publication. The sample profile shows around 61,000 distinct CDR3 sequences; about 15% of them were found once. The top ten clones comprise approximately 4% of the sample.

This clonotype has more than one count but fewer than ten. Its recognized antigen is unknown. Nothing much larger sits one base from this clone, and base qualities are not available. Relative to germline, V is 4 bases shorter and J is 5 bases shorter, with 11 bases between their ends. From the cysteine up to the phenylalanine, the CDR3 has a length of 13 residues. Only the CDR3 DNA is retained, 39 bases long and in frame from the first base. The study was a case-control design nested within a healthcare worker cohort in London, UK, with weekly nasopharyngeal swab PCR tests and blood sampling. Healthcare workers were recruited during the week of the UK lockdown, between 23 and 31 March 2020, and followed weekly for up to roughly 15 weeks.

The chain was built from TRBV12-3 or TRBV12-4 and TRBJ1-1, with TRBD1 perhaps the D gene, on 5 matching bases. This clonotype was sampled from an adult who was a healthcare worker with PCR-confirmed SARS-CoV-2 infection or an uninfected control (not recorded which). Sequenced here: whole blood, sampled at baseline. The base sequence is TGTGCCAGCAGTTCCCAGCGGGGGACTGAAGCTTTCTTT. It translates as CASSSQRGTEAFF.